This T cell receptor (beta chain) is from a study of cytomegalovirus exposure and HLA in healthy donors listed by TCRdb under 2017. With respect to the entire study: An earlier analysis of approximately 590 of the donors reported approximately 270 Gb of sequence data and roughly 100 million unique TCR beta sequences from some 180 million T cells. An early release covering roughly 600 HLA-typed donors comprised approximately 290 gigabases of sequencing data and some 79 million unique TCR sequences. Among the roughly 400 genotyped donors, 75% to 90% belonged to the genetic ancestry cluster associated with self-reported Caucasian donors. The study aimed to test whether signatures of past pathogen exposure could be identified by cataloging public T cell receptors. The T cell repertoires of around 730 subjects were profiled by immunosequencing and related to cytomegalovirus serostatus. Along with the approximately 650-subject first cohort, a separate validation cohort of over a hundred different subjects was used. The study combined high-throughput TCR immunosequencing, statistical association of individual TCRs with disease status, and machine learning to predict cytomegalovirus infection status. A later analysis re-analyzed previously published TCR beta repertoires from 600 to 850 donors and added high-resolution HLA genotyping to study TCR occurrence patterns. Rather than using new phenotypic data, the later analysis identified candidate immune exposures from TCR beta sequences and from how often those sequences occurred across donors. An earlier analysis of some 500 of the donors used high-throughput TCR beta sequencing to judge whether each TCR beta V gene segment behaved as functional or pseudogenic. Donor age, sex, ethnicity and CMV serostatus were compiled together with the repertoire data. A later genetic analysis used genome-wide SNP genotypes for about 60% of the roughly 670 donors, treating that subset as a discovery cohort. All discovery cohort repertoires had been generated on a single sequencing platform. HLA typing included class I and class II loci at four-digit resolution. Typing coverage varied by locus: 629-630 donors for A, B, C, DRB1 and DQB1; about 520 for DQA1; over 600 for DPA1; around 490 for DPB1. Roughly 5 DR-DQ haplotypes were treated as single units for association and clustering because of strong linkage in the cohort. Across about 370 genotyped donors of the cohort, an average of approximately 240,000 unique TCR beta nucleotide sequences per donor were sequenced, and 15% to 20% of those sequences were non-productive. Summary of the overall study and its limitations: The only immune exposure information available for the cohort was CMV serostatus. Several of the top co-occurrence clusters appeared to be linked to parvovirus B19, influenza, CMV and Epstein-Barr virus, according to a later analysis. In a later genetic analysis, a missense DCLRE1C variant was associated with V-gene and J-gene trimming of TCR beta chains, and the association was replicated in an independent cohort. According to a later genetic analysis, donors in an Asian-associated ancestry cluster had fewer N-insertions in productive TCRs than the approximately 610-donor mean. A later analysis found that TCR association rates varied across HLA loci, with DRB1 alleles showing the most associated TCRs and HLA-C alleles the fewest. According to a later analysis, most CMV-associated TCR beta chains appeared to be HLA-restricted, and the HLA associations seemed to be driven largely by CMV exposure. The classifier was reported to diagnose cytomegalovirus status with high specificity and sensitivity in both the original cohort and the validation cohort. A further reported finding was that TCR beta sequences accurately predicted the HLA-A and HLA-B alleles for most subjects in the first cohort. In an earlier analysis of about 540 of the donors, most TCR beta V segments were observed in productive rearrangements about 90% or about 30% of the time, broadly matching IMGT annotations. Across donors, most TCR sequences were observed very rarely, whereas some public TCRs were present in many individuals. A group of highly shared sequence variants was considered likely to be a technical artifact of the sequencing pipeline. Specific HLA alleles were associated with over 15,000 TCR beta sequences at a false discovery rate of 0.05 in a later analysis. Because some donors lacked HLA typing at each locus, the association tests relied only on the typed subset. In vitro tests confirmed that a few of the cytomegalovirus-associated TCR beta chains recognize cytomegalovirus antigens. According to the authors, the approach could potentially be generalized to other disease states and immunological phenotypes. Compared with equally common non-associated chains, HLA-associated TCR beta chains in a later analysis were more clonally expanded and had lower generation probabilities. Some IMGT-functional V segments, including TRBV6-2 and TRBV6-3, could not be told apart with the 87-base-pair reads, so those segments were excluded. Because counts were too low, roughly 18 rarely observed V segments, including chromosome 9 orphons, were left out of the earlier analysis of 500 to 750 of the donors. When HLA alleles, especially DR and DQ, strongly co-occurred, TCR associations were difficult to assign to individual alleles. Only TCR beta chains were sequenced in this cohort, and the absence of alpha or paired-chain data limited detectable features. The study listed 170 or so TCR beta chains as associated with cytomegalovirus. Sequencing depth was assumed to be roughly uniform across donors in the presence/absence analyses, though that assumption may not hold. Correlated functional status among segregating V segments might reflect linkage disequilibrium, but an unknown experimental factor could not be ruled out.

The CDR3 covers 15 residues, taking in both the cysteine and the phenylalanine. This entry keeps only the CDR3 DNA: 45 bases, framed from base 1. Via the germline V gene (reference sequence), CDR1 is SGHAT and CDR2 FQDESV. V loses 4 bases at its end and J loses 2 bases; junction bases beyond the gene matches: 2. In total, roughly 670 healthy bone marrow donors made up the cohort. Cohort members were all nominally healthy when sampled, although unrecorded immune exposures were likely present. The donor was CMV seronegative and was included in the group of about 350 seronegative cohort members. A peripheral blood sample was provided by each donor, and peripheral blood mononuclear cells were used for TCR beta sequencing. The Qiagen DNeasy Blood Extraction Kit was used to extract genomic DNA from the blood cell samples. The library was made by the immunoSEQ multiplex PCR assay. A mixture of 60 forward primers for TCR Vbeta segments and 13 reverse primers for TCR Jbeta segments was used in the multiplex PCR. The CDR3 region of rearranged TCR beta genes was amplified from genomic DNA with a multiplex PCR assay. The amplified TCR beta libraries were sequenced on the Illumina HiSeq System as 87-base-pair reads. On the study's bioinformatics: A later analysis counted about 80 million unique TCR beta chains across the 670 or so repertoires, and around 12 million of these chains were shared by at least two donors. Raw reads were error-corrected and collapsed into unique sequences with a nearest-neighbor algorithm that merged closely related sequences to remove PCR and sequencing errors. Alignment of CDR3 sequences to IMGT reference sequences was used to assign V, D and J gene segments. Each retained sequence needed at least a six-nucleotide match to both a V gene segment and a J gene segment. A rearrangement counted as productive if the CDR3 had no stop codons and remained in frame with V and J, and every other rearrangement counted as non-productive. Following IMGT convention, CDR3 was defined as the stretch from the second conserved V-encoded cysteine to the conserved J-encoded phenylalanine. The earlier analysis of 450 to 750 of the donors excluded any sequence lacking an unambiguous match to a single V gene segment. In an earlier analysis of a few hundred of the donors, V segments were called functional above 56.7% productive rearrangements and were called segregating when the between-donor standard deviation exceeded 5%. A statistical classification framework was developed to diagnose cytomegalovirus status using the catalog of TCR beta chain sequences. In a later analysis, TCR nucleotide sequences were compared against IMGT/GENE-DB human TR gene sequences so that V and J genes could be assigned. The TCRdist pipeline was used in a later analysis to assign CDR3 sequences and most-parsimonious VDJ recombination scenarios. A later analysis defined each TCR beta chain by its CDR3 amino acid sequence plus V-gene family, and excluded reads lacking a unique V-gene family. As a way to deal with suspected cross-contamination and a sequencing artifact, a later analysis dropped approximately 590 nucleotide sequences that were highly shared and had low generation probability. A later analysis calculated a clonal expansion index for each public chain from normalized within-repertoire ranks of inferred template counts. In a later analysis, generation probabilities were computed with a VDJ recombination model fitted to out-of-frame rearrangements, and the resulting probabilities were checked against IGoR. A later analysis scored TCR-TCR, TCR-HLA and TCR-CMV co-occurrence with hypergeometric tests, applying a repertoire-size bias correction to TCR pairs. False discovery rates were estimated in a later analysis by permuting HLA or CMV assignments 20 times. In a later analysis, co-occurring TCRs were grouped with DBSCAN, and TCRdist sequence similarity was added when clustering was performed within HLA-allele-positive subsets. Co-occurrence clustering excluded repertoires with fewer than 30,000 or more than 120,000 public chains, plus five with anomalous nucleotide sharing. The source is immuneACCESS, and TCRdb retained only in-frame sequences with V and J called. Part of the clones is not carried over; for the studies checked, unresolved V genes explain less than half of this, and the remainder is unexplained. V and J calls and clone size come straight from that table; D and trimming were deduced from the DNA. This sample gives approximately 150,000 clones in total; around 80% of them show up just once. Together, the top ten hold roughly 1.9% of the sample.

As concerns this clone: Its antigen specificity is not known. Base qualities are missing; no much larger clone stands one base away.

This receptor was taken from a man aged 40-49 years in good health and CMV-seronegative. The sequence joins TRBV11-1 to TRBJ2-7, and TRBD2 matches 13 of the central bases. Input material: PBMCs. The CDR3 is CASSSTSGRAYEQYF. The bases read TGTGCCAGCAGCTCTACTAGCGGGAGGGCCTACGAGCAGTACTTC.